This T cell receptor beta chain stems from a study of shared clonotypes between healthy human individuals. Study background: The composition of the donors was two women and a few men aged 18 to 49. Broader study findings: Researchers sampled blood only, noting tissue repertoires likely differ.

Everyone who donated was a Caucasian adult who lived in Nashville, Tennessee. Several immunoSEQ plates held equal portions of the genomic DNA taken from each subset. The assay was immunoSEQ multiplex PCR, and TCRdb's table has in-frame clones only and misses some. The sample includes about 510,000 clones, less than 85% of them seen just once. With respect to this clone: Antigen unknown.

This receptor was taken from a woman in her thirties or forties in good health. Some clones in this sample may be carry-over from other donors' samples. The sample taken for sequencing was PBMCs.

CDR3 sequence (DNA): TGCAGTACCACCTCCGCGGTTGAGCAGTTCTTC. Translating it yields CSTTSAVEQFF. The gene calls are TRBV20-1 and TRBJ2-1; D gene ambiguous. The CDR3 totals 11 residues. The V and J ends lost 8 bases and 9 bases respectively, with 14 bases between them. Germline V gene sequence: CDR1 DFQATT, CDR2 SNEGSKA (reference sequence).